These 32 T cell receptor beta chains were all obtained from the same sample, sequenced in a study of shared clonotypes between healthy human individuals. Clones were read by immunoSEQ multiplex PCR, and TCRdb kept only the in-frame ones, dropping some. The sample yields 2 million to 3 million clones, approximately 92% seen once. The material sequenced was naive CD4+ T cells sorted from blood. Subset defined: CD45RA+ positively selected. Receptor source: a man aged 18 to 30 in good health.

This clone was seen a few times. DNA of the CDR3: TGCGCCAGCAGCGATAGGGATGGCGGGAACACTGAAGCTTTCTTT. Translated, it gives CASSDRDGGNTEAFF. The genes are TRBV5-1 and TRBJ1-1, with D uncertain. The germline CDR1 and CDR2 sequences are SGHRS and YFSETQ. The CDR3 covers 15 residues. The V gene lost 4 bases and the J gene lost 1 base, with 14 bases spanning the gap.

The V and J genes are TRBV7-6 and TRBJ2-5, with D possibly matching TRBD2 (6 bases). The ends were cut back, 5 bases at V and 4 bases at J, with 14 bases in the middle. Germline CDR1 SGHVS, CDR2 FNYEAQ. This CDR3 region has 14 residues. The DNA of the CDR3 is TGTGCCAGCAGCCCTAGACCCGGGGGAGAGACCCAGTACTTC. This codes for CASSPRPGGETQYF.

The chain couples TRBV5-1 to TRBJ2-7, with TRBD1 matching over 9 bases. From germline, CDR1 is SGHRS and CDR2 YFSETQ. V dropped 4 bases and J dropped 6; count of bases not matched to a gene: 14. The CDR3 has 16 amino acids. CDR3 sequence (DNA): TGCGCCAGCAGCATCTCAGCCGGGACAGGGAAGGCCGAGCAGTACTTC. Translation gives CASSISAGTGKAEQYF.

CDR3 sequence reads: CASSISGTWWQPQHF. The DNA for the CDR3 is TGTGCCAGCAGCATCTCAGGGACCTGGTGGCAGCCCCAGCATTTT. The rearrangement joins TRBV9 to TRBJ1-5, with D perhaps matching TRBD1 (5 bases). The CDR3 sequence is 15 residues long. Germline V lookup: CDR1 SGDLS, CDR2 YYNGEE. Trimming cost V 4 bases and J 7 bases, with 18 bases left between them.

Concerning this clone itself: The identical CDR3 is also encoded by other nucleotide sequences in the sample. V usage is TRBV2 and J usage is TRBJ2-1; 11 bases map to TRBD1. V dropped 6 bases and J dropped 3; count of bases not matched to a gene: 1. Germline V gene sequence: CDR1 SNHLY, CDR2 FYNNEI. The CDR3 loop spans 14 amino acids. This chain's CDR3 is CASSGTGGYNEQFF. The DNA of the CDR3 is TGTGCCAGCAGCGGGACAGGGGGCTACAATGAGCAGTTCTTC.

This chain connects TRBV10-3 to TRBJ2-1; tentative D call: TRBD2 (6 bases). The germline V gene encodes CDR1 ENHRY and CDR2 SYGVKD. There are 14 residues in the CDR3. The ends were cut back, 6 bases at V and 4 bases at J, with 13 bases in the middle. The CDR3 DNA sequence: TGTGCCATCAGCCTCCCTAGCGTGTACAATGAGCAGTTCTTC. Translation gives CAISLPSVYNEQFF.

The V and J genes are TRBV5-4 and TRBJ2-1; TRBD2 agrees at 9 bases. This CDR3 spans 16 amino acids. Germline CDR1 reads SGHNT; CDR2 reads YYREEE (reference sequence). Losses at the gene ends were 0 bases for V and 6 bases for J; bases not matched to a gene: 7. Here the CDR3 DNA reads TGTGCCAGCAGCTTGGGTGCTAGCGGGGTGGGCAATGAGCAGTTCTTC. It yields the protein CASSLGASGVGNEQFF.

The chain recombines TRBV28 with TRBJ1-2; possibly TRBD1 for D (6 bases). Germline loops: CDR1 MDHEN, CDR2 SYDVKM. Trimming removed 4 bases from V and 0 bases from J, with 9 bases in between. CDR3 length equals 14 residues. The CDR3 protein is CASSWRGSNYGYTF. The CDR3 DNA sequence: TGTGCCAGCAGTTGGAGGGGGTCTAACTATGGCTACACCTTC.

The chain couples TRBV5-6 to TRBJ2-2, with no clear D. This CDR3 spans 13 amino acids. Germline lookup yields CDR1 SGHDT and CDR2 YYEEEE. Trimming left V 4 bases short and J 6 bases short, with 10 bases between. CDR3 DNA sequence: TGTGCCAGCAGCCTTGCCACACCCGGGGAGCTGTTTTTT. Residues: CASSLATPGELFF. Filled out from reference TRBV5-6 and TRBJ2-2, the complete variable domain reads DAGVTQSPTHLIKTRGQQVTLRCSPKSGHDTVSWYQQALGQGPQFIFQYYEEEERQRGNFPDRFSGHQFPNYSSELNVNALLLGDSALYLCASSLATPGELFFGEGSRLTVL.

This clone was counted a few times. The chain employs TRBV30 and TRBJ1-5, with a tentative D call TRBD1 (5 bases). The germline V gene encodes CDR1 GTSNPN and CDR2 SVGIG (reference sequence). Trimming shortened V by 5 bases and J by 2 bases, and 16 bases separated the two germline ends. The CDR3 is made up of 15 amino acids. This CDR3 is CAWSPGLFGNQPQHF. CDR3 sequence (DNA): TGTGCCTGGTCCCCAGGGCTATTTGGCAATCAGCCCCAGCATTTT.

The chain combines TRBV7-2 with TRBJ2-6; the D is unclear. Between the trimmed V and J ends, which lost 1 base and 6 bases, there was a span of 16 bases. From germline, CDR1 is SGHTA and CDR2 FQGNSA. The CDR3 consists of 17 residues. This CDR3 is CASSLVGYGTTANVLTF. The CDR3 region has the DNA TGTGCCAGCAGCTTAGTAGGGTATGGCACTACGGCCAACGTCCTGACTTTC.

This clone was seen once. The J gene is TRBJ2-3, the V gene TRBV5-1; 10 bases are a match to TRBD1. The CDR3 covers 14 residues. CDR1 and CDR2 from the germline V gene are SGHRS and YFSETQ. The trim removed 7 bases at V and 5 bases at J, leaving 7 bases unmatched. Written as DNA, the CDR3 is TGCGCCAGCTTCCCGGGACAGGGGATAGATACGCAGTATTTT. Protein product: CASFPGQGIDTQYF.

The V gene is TRBV7-2, the J gene TRBJ1-3, with 9 bases fitting TRBD1. V lost 4 bases to trimming and J lost 6 bases; unmatched junction nucleotides: 10. Germline V gene lookup returns CDR1 SGHTA and CDR2 FQGNSA. The CDR3 extends over 16 amino acids. CDR3 loop: CASSSYGTGIANTIYF. The CDR3 nucleotides read TGTGCCAGCAGCTCTTACGGGACAGGGATTGCAAACACCATATATTTT.

In the case of this clone: The identical CDR3 is also encoded by other nucleotide sequences in the sample. The chain employs TRBV18 and TRBJ2-7; D perhaps matches TRBD2 (5 bases). The CDR3 is 15 amino acids. Germline-derived CDR1 and CDR2 are KGHSH and LQKENI. V lost 3 bases and J lost 0, with 12 bases in between. The CDR3 region is CASSPLRSGSYEQYF. CDR3 DNA sequence: TGTGCCAGCTCACCCCTACGGAGCGGCTCCTACGAGCAGTACTTC.

This clone turned up a few times. The V and J genes are TRBV20-1 and TRBJ1-1; no firm D call. CDR3 length: 10 residues. Germline V gene lookup returns CDR1 DFQATT and CDR2 SNEGSKA (reference sequence). Trimming took 5 bases from V and 3 from J, leaving 4 bases between them. The CDR3: CSALHTEAFF. The CDR3 DNA follows: TGCAGTGCTTTACACACTGAAGCTTTCTTT.

The chain carries TRBV27 and TRBJ2-7; D is perhaps TRBD1 (6 bases). Germline V gives CDR1 MNHEY, CDR2 SMNVEV (reference sequence). The CDR3 extends over 15 amino acids. With 0 bases removed from V and 2 bases from J, the gap between germline ends came to 11 bases. CDR3 in DNA: TGTGCCAGCAGTTTATCGTGGCGACAGGCCTACGAGCAGTACTTC. It yields the protein CASSLSWRQAYEQYF.

The gene calls are TRBV11-2 and TRBJ2-2; maybe TRBD2 (7 bases). The V gene's germline CDR1 is SGHAT and CDR2 FQNNGV. V was trimmed by 4 bases and J by 8 bases, leaving 14 bases between them. The CDR3 sequence is 14 residues long. Written as DNA, the CDR3 is TGTGCCAGCAGCTCCATGGCGGGGGCAGGGGAGCTGTTTTTT. It translates to CASSSMAGAGELFF.

The chain recombines TRBV4-3 with TRBJ2-2; no reliable D call. Germline CDR1 LGHNA, CDR2 YSLEER. Trimming cost V 5 bases and J 8 bases, with 21 bases left between them. The CDR3 is 16 residues long. DNA for the CDR3: TGCGCCAGCAGCTCGTATGAGACTGATGGCTCTGGGGAGCTGTTTTTT. This sequence encodes CASSSYETDGSGELFF.

The chain combines TRBV19 with TRBJ1-6; TRBD1 might be the D (6 bases). Trimming removed 5 bases at V and 7 bases at J, with 9 bases between. CDR1 LNHDA and CDR2 SQIVND come from the germline V gene (reference sequence). The CDR3 is 13 amino acids. In DNA form, the CDR3 reads TGTGCCAGTAGTTCAGGGGTGAATTCACCCCTCCACTTT. This gives the protein CASSSGVNSPLHF. Drawing the rest from reference TRBV19 and TRBJ1-6, the complete variable domain is DGGITQSPKYLFRKEGQNVTLSCEQNLNHDAMYWYRQDPGQGLRLIYYSQIVNDFQKGDIAEGYSVSREKKESFPLTVTSAQKNPTAFYLCASSSGVNSPLHFGNGTRLTVT.

This clone was picked up one time. V usage is TRBV19 and J usage is TRBJ1-1; tentatively, D is TRBD1 (5 bases). The germline CDR1 and CDR2 sequences are LNHDA and SQIVND (reference sequence). Trimming shortened V by 4 bases and J by 3 bases, and 15 bases separated the two germline ends. This CDR3 has 15 residues. This CDR3 is CASSNPAQGDTEAFF. CDR3 DNA sequence: TGTGCCAGTAGTAACCCGGCGCAGGGTGACACTGAAGCTTTCTTT. Looking up the rest from reference TRBV19 and TRBJ1-1 gives the full variable domain: DGGITQSPKYLFRKEGQNVTLSCEQNLNHDAMYWYRQDPGQGLRLIYYSQIVNDFQKGDIAEGYSVSREKKESFPLTVTSAQKNPTAFYLCASSNPAQGDTEAFFGQGTRLTVV.

J is TRBJ2-1 and V is TRBV18; tentatively, D is TRBD1 (6 bases). The CDR3 spans 12 residues. Trimming cost V 6 bases and J 7 bases, with 10 bases left between them. CDR1 is KGHSH, CDR2 LQKENI, per germline. For the CDR3, the DNA is TGTGCCAGCTCTCTACAGGGAAATGAGCAGTTCTTC. Amino acids: CASSLQGNEQFF.

V gene TRBV28 combines with J gene TRBJ1-3, with a weak D call TRBD1 (5 bases). There are 14 residues in the CDR3. In germline, CDR1 is MDHEN, CDR2 SYDVKM. The germline V and J ends were trimmed by 6 bases and 2 bases, with 11 bases remaining between them. The CDR3 DNA follows: TGTGCCAGCAGCCCCGACAGTCCTGGAAACACCATATATTTT. The encoded protein is CASSPDSPGNTIYF.

The chain is built from TRBV10-3 and TRBJ2-7, with TRBD2 as a possible D gene (6 bases). The V end lost 5 bases, the J end lost 0 bases, and 14 bases lay between the germline ends. CDR3 length: 15 amino acids. Germline lookup yields CDR1 ENHRY and CDR2 SYGVKD. CDR3 in DNA: TGTGCCATCAGTCCCGGGACTCAAAGCTCCTACGAGCAGTACTTC. As protein: CAISPGTQSSYEQYF.

The CDR3 loop reads CASSPGQGDYGYTF. The CDR3 DNA reads TGTGCCAGCAGTCCGGGACAGGGGGATTATGGCTACACCTTC. The V call is TRBV6-5, the J call TRBJ1-2; 11 bases align to TRBD1. With 5 bases clipped from V and 5 bases from J, the junction kept 4 bases outside the gene matches. The germline V gene has CDR1 MNHEY and CDR2 SVGAGI. CDR3 length equals 14 residues.

This clone has a single count. V and J are TRBV29-1 and TRBJ2-7, with TRBD1 matching 9 bases. Germline-derived CDR1 and CDR2 are SQVTM and ANQGSEA. The CDR3 has 14 residues. V lost 6 bases, J lost 4 bases, and 10 bases stayed unmatched. The CDR3 region is CSVLVGTGLYEQYF. The CDR3 DNA is TGCAGCGTCCTGGTGGGGACAGGGCTATACGAGCAGTACTTC.

This clone was observed once. One end of the junction does not line up with germline, which may come from a read error. In DNA, the CDR3 is TGTGCCAGCAGCTACTCCGGAAAAGCCTACGAGCAGTACTTC. Amino acid sequence: CASSYSGKAYEQYF. This rearrangement joins TRBV6-5 to TRBJ2-7; unclear D gene. Per germline, CDR1 MNHEY and CDR2 SVGAGI. CDR3 length: 14 residues.

This clone was seen a single time. This chain uses TRBV5-1 with TRBJ2-3; D call uncertain. The CDR3 has 16 residues. V gave up 0 bases and J gave up 2 bases, with 13 bases separating them. From germline, CDR1 is SGHRS and CDR2 YFSETQ. CDR3 sequence reads: CASSLVARENTDTQYF. CDR3 DNA sequence: TGCGCCAGCAGCTTGGTCGCGCGTGAGAACACAGATACGCAGTATTTT.

The J gene is TRBJ1-1, the V gene TRBV11-2; 7 bases agree with TRBD1. The CDR3 is 13 residues long. The V and J ends lost 4 bases and 6 bases, in that order; junction bases with no gene match: 5. The germline gives CDR1 SGHAT, CDR2 FQNNGV. DNA for the CDR3: TGTGCCAGCAGCTCACGACAGGGTTCTGAAGCTTTCTTT. It translates to CASSSRQGSEAFF.

The chain is built from TRBV19 and TRBJ2-3; possible D gene TRBD2, 6 bases. The CDR3 runs 15 residues. Trimming pared 5 bases from V and 2 bases from J, leaving 14 bases between. Germline CDR1 and CDR2: LNHDA and SQIVND (reference sequence). The CDR3: CASSPGLASTDTQYF. CDR3 in DNA: TGTGCCAGTAGTCCGGGACTTGCTTCCACAGATACGCAGTATTTT.

V is TRBV15 and J is TRBJ1-2; no definite D call. V lost 0 bases, J lost 10 bases, and 15 bases lay in between. Germline-derived CDR1 and CDR2 are LNHNV and YYDKDF (reference sequence). The CDR3 loop spans 14 amino acids. In DNA, the CDR3 is TGTGCCACCAGCAGAGATACCGCCATTCGATCCTACACCTTC. Translated: CATSRDTAIRSYTF.

This clone has only one observation. The rearrangement links TRBV15 to TRBJ2-1; the D is unclear. The germline V gene has CDR1 LNHNV and CDR2 YYDKDF (reference sequence). Deletions cut 2 bases from V and 9 bases from J, with 11 bases between. The CDR3 is 13 residues long. CDR3 sequence (DNA): TGTGCCACCAGCAGAAGATCGGAGACTGAGCAGTTCTTC. This codes for CATSRRSETEQFF.

V and J are TRBV10-3 and TRBJ1-6; TRBD1 matches 10 bases. The CDR3 runs to 14 residues. The junction had 5 bases not matched to a gene; V was cut back by 10 bases and J by 5 bases. Germline V gene sequence: CDR1 ENHRY, CDR2 SYGVKD. CDR3 region: CASTGTGDNSPLHF. The CDR3 DNA is TGTGCCAGTACCGGGACAGGGGATAATTCACCCCTCCACTTT.